This TCR beta chain was captured in a study of OX40 agonist ivuxolimab in advanced cancers. Notes on the research overall: Ivuxolimab was a fully human IgG2 agonistic monoclonal antibody targeting the costimulatory receptor OX40 (CD134). Intravenous ivuxolimab was administered to patients every 2 weeks at six dose levels: 0.01, 0.1, 0.3, 1.5, 3 and 10 mg/kg. Of the roughly 50 dose-escalation patients, hepatocellular carcinoma was present in around 20, melanoma in some 15, renal cell carcinoma in 9 and head and neck cancer in 9. In the dose-escalation cohort, around four fifths of patients were male, and the mean age was around 60 years, with a range of about 23 to 85. Prior anti-PD-1, anti-PD-L1 or anti-CTLA-4 therapy was permitted, and 30% to 45% of dose-escalation patients had received checkpoint inhibitors. Partial responses were achieved by three dose-escalation patients, of whom one had hepatocellular carcinoma and two had cutaneous melanoma. The purpose of peripheral TCRbeta sequencing was to test whether ivuxolimab changed TCR sequence diversity and led to clonal T-cell expansion. The paper reports the monotherapy dose-escalation portion (N of about 56 patients) of the phase I ivuxolimab trial.

Patients with a history of autoimmune disease or receiving systemic immunosuppression were excluded from the trial. Peripheral blood for TCR sequencing was collected from all dose cohorts at baseline, on cycle 4 day 1, and on cycle 7 day 1. The samples were taken from a phase I, first-in-human, multicenter, open-label dose-escalation trial of ivuxolimab. The trial enrolled adults with locally advanced or metastatic head and neck squamous cell, hepatocellular, melanoma or renal cell carcinoma. Before TCR sequencing, CD4+ T cells and CD8+ T cells were sorted from peripheral blood as separate populations. To sequence the TCRbeta CDR3 region, genomic DNA was isolated from the sorted cells. TCRbeta CDR3 regions were sequenced using the immunoSEQ Assay. TCRdb obtained this table from immuneACCESS and retained in-frame rearrangements with V and J assigned. These tables miss some clones; where compared with another copy, unresolved V genes account for less than half of the shortfall, and the remainder is unexplained. Here the sample has tens of thousands of clones; 88% occur a single time. Less than 3% of the sample belongs to the ten largest clones.

Beyond this particular receptor, the publication reports: Low levels of normalized T-cell clonal expansion were also seen in some patients who did not respond. At doses from 0.1 to 3.0 mg/kg, clonal expansion was seen in both CD4+ and CD8+ blood T cells between baseline and week 6. After ivuxolimab, more expanded clones were found on average in CD8+ T cells than in CD4+ T cells. In the 0.1-3.0 mg/kg groups, partial responders were among the patients with the lowest normalized peripheral clonal expansion, particularly in CD8+ T cells. Which antigens the clonally expanded peripheral T cells were specific for was not determined.

As to this clone: Its antigen is still unknown. Base quality data are lacking; no much larger clone is found one base away.

Its CDR3 holds 14 amino acids, cysteine through phenylalanine. The retained sequence is limited to the CDR3, 42 bases, with the frame set at the first base. Sequences SGHVS (CDR1) and FNYEAQ (CDR2) are obtained from the germline V gene. The junction carries 11 bases between V and J, which are trimmed by 1 base and 5 bases respectively. This clonotype was sampled from an adult with an advanced solid tumor such as melanoma, head and neck, liver or kidney cancer. This receptor chain uses TRBV7-6 and TRBJ2-5; TRBD1 is a possible D gene, resting on 5 matching bases. The sequenced sample was CD4+ or CD8+ T cells sorted from blood, obtained in a trial of the OX40 agonist ivuxolimab. The DNA is as follows: TGTGCCAGCAGCTTAGGTGGGGCTAGGGAGACCCAGTACTTC. It specifies CASSLGGARETQYF.